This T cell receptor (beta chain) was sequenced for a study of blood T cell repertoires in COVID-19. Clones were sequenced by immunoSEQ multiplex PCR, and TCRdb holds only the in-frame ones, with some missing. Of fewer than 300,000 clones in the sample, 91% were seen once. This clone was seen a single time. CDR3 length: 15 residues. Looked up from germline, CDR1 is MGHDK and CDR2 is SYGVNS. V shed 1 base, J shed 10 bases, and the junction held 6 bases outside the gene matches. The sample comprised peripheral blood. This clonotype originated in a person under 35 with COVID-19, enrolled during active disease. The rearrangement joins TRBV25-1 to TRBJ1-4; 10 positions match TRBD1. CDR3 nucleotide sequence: TGTGCCAGCAGTGAATCTGGGACAGGGGCCGGAAAACTGTTTTTT. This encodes CASSESGTGAGKLFF.